The 22 T cell receptor beta chains below all came from one sample that was sequenced in a study of T cell responses to AZD1222 COVID-19 vaccine. The data were produced by immunoSEQ multiplex PCR, yet TCRdb's version contains in-frame clones alone and is incomplete. Of about 180,000 clones detected, around 94% appear once; the ten largest clones hold 2.6%. The starting material was peripheral blood, obtained on day 0 of AZD1222 vaccination. The receptors originated from an adult in good health.

The chain has TRBV3-1 (or the pseudogene TRBV3-2) and TRBJ1-5; 8 bases match TRBD1. CDR1 LGHDT and CDR2 YNNKEL come from the germline V gene (reference sequence). Unmatched junction bases numbered 9, after V lost 5 bases and J lost 3 bases. The CDR3 runs to 16 residues. This CDR3 reads CASSGGQGVANQPQHF. The CDR3 coding sequence is TGTGCCAGCAGCGGAGGACAGGGCGTCGCCAATCAGCCCCAGCATTTT.

The V call is TRBV19, the J call TRBJ1-1; TRBD1 agrees at 7 bases. With V trimmed by 7 bases and J by 0 bases, 8 bases remained unmatched. The CDR3 covers 15 residues. The V gene's germline CDR1 is LNHDA and CDR2 SQIVND (reference sequence). CDR3 in amino acids: CASTLQGTLNTEAFF. For the CDR3, the DNA is TGTGCCAGTACTCTACAGGGGACCTTGAACACTGAAGCTTTCTTT.

V gene TRBV30 combines with J gene TRBJ2-5; D is possibly TRBD2 (5 bases). The germline gives CDR1 GTSNPN, CDR2 SVGIG (reference sequence). V lost 5 bases and J lost 2, with 12 bases in between. CDR3 length equals 13 residues. CDR3 protein: CAWGRRRQETQYF. The DNA for the CDR3 is TGTGCCTGGGGACGGAGGAGGCAAGAGACCCAGTACTTC.

The chain combines TRBV5-1 with TRBJ1-1; D unclear. The CDR3 has 14 amino acids. Trimming removed 6 bases from V and 6 bases from J, with 18 bases in between. The germline gives CDR1 SGHRS, CDR2 YFSETQ. CDR3 in amino acids: CASNSGYPWAEAFF. In DNA form, the CDR3 reads TGCGCCAGCAACTCAGGATACCCCTGGGCTGAAGCTTTCTTT. The entire variable domain, with the rest obtained from reference TRBV5-1 and TRBJ1-1, is as follows: KAGVTQTPRYLIKTRGQQVTLSCSPISGHRSVSWYQQTPGQGLQFLFEYFSETQRNKGNFPGRFSGRQFSNSRSEMNVSTLELGDSALYLCASNSGYPWAEAFFGQGTRLTVV.

The V and J genes are TRBV11-2 and TRBJ2-3; 8 bases fit TRBD2. The V and J ends lost 2 bases and 1 base, in that order; junction bases with no gene match: 5. The CDR3 runs 16 residues. The germline gives CDR1 SGHAT, CDR2 FQNNGV. Here the CDR3 DNA reads TGTGCCAGCAGCTTATTCCAAGCGGGGGGCACAGATACGCAGTATTTT. Its protein product is CASSLFQAGGTDTQYF. The complete variable domain, with remaining parts taken from reference TRBV11-2 and TRBJ2-3, reads EAGVAQSPRYKIIEKRQSVAFWCNPISGHATLYWYQQILGQGPKLLIQFQNNGVVDDSQLPKDRFSAERLKGVDSTLKIQPAKLEDSAVYLCASSLFQAGGTDTQYFGPGTRLTVL.

This sequence joins TRBV5-1 and TRBJ2-7, with 11 bases identical to TRBD2. This CDR3 spans 18 amino acids. V lost 4 bases, J lost 7 bases, and 19 bases stayed unmatched. Per the germline V gene, CDR1 is SGHRS and CDR2 is YFSETQ. The CDR3 is CASSGRLAGFFRGEEQYF. CDR3 sequence (DNA): TGCGCCAGCAGCGGAAGACTAGCGGGATTCTTCCGGGGGGAAGAGCAGTACTTC.

The chain's CDR3 is CASSLQGAGHTEAFF. DNA for the CDR3: TGTGCCAGCAGCCTTCAGGGGGCAGGACACACTGAAGCTTTCTTT. This chain uses TRBV7-2 with TRBJ1-1; 8 nucleotides line up with TRBD1. The J segment lost 3 bases and the V segment lost 5 bases, leaving 8 bases of the junction unmatched. This CDR3 is built from 15 residues. Looked up from germline, CDR1 is SGHTA and CDR2 is FQGNSA.

The V call is TRBV24-1, the J call TRBJ1-5; D possibly corresponds to TRBD1 (5 bases). The CDR3 sequence is 12 residues long. Germline CDR1 and CDR2: KGHDR and SFDVKD. The germline V and J ends were trimmed by 7 bases and 6 bases, with 9 bases remaining between them. This CDR3 reads CATSQGTQPQHF. In nucleotides, the CDR3 is TGTGCCACCAGCCAGGGCACTCAGCCCCAGCATTTT.

The chain combines TRBV19 with TRBJ1-2; TRBD1 matches 8 bases. V trimming: 9 bases; J trimming: 8 bases; junction bases outside the gene matches: 14. The CDR3 totals 14 residues. Looked up from germline, CDR1 is LNHDA and CDR2 is SQIVND (reference sequence). The CDR3 bases are TGTGCCAGCAAAAGAACGACAGGGGCGGACGGCTACACCTTC. This codes for CASKRTTGADGYTF.

The genes are TRBV5-6 and TRBJ1-6; D not resolved. V was shortened by 0 bases and J by 3 bases, with 7 bases between the two germline ends. The CDR3 is made up of 15 amino acids. The germline V gene encodes CDR1 SGHDT and CDR2 YYEEEE. Here the CDR3 DNA reads TGTGCCAGCAGCTTGGATCCTCTCTATAATTCACCCCTCCACTTT. Translating gives CASSLDPLYNSPLHF.

The chain combines TRBV7-8 with TRBJ1-2; no definite D call. V lost 1 base, J lost 10 bases, and 13 bases lay in between. Looked up from germline, CDR1 is SGHVS and CDR2 is FQNEAQ. CDR3 size: 13 residues. CDR3 loop: CASSLGRREDYTF. The CDR3 DNA reads TGTGCCAGCAGCTTAGGCCGAAGGGAGGACTACACCTTC.

J is TRBJ1-1 and V is TRBV3-1 (or the pseudogene TRBV3-2); D is uncertain. The CDR3 contains 12 residues. Germline V gene sequence: CDR1 LGHDT, CDR2 YNNKEL (reference sequence). V was cut by 4 bases and J by 7 bases, with 10 bases left in between. The CDR3 protein is CASSPPGGEAFF. As DNA, the CDR3 is TGTGCCAGCAGCCCCCCGGGTGGTGAAGCTTTCTTT.

This chain connects TRBV18 to TRBJ2-2; D gene unclear. This CDR3 has 13 amino acids. The germline gives CDR1 KGHSH, CDR2 LQKENI. Deletions cut 4 bases from V and 5 bases from J, with 8 bases between. CDR3: CASSLSRTGELFF. The CDR3 region has the DNA TGTGCCAGCTCACTAAGTCGTACCGGGGAGCTGTTTTTT.

The V call is TRBV10-2, the J call TRBJ1-1; D might be TRBD1 (6 bases). V lost 5 bases and J lost 3, with 10 bases in between. Germline-derived CDR1 and CDR2 are WSHSY and SAAADI. The CDR3 is made up of 13 amino acids. The CDR3 nucleotides are TGCGCCAGCAGTCGGGACACCTACACTGAAGCTTTCTTT. Its protein is CASSRDTYTEAFF.

This sequence joins TRBV5-8 and TRBJ1-1, with D possibly being TRBD1 (5 bases). The CDR3 is 16 residues long. Germline lookup yields CDR1 SGHTS and CDR2 YDEGEE. Trimming cost V 4 bases and J 2 bases, with 18 bases left between them. CDR3 DNA: TGTGCCAGCAGCCCCGCCGAAAACAGGTTCAACACTGAAGCTTTCTTT. Translating it yields CASSPAENRFNTEAFF.

This clone appeared once. Germline and junction disagree at one end, which may indicate a read error. The chain joins TRBV6-1 to TRBJ2-3; TRBD1 might be the D (6 bases). The CDR3 consists of 13 residues. Germline CDR1 MNHNS, CDR2 SASEGT. The CDR3 region is CASREAHRVPQYF. The CDR3 region has the DNA TGTGCCAGCAGGGAAGCCCACAGGGTCCCGCAGTATTTT.

The chain has TRBV30 and TRBJ1-5, with 7 bases aligning to TRBD1. The germline gives CDR1 GTSNPN, CDR2 SVGIG (reference sequence). Losses at the gene ends were 1 base for V and 11 bases for J; bases not matched to a gene: 8. CDR3 length: 13 amino acids. CDR3 coding DNA: TGTGCCTGGAGTGGGGGACAGCTCTGGGCCCAGCATTTT. Amino acids: CAWSGGQLWAQHF.

The genes are TRBV10-1 and TRBJ2-7, with 11 bases aligning to TRBD2. CDR3 size: 18 residues. CDR1 is WNHNN, CDR2 SYGVQD, per germline (reference sequence). V gave up 2 bases and J gave up 2 bases; unmatched junction bases: 11. CDR3 region: CASSEVYPLAGGPYEQYF. The CDR3 DNA reads TGCGCCAGCAGTGAGGTCTACCCTTTAGCGGGAGGGCCCTACGAGCAGTACTTC.

The rearrangement joins TRBV21-1 to TRBJ2-7; whether TRBD2, the table's D call, matches the DNA was not checked. TRBV21-1 is a pseudogene locus. This CDR3 spans 18 amino acids. The CDR3 DNA reads as TGTGCCAGCAGCAAAGGTGGAGGAGTCTGTGTTGGGTCCTACGAGCAGTACTTC. Its protein product is CASSKGGGVCVGSYEQYF.

This chain's CDR3 is CASSLAGSQNSPLHF. Here the CDR3 DNA reads TGCGCCAGCAGCTTGGCCGGGTCCCAAAATTCACCCCTCCACTTT. The J gene is TRBJ1-6, the V gene TRBV5-1, with D unresolved. V was clipped by 0 bases and J by 7 bases, with 11 bases between them. The CDR3 has 15 residues. Germline CDR1 and CDR2: SGHRS and YFSETQ.

This chain connects TRBV29-1 to TRBJ1-2; 7 nucleotides agree with TRBD1. The germline V gene has CDR1 SQVTM and CDR2 ANQGSEA. Unmatched junction bases numbered 8, after V lost 8 bases and J lost 5 bases. The CDR3 has 12 residues. The CDR3, as DNA: TGCAGCTCTCGGACAGGAGGTTATGGCTACACCTTC. Amino acid sequence: CSSRTGGYGYTF.

The rearrangement uses TRBV20-1 and TRBJ1-3; TRBD1 is a possible D gene (5 bases). CDR1 DFQATT and CDR2 SNEGSKA come from the germline V gene (reference sequence). The CDR3 totals 19 residues. Trimming removed 3 bases from V and 0 bases from J, with 24 bases in between. CDR3 nucleotide sequence: TGCAGTGCTAGTCGGGGCGGTGGGCCAAGGGGATTCTCTGGAAACACCATATATTTT. Translated: CSASRGGGPRGFSGNTIYF.